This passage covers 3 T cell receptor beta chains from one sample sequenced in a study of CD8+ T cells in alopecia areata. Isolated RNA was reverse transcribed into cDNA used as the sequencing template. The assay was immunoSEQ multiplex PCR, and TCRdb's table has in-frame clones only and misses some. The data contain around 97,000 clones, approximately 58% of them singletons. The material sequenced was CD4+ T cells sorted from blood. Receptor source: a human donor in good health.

This CDR3 is CSVERGIQETQYF. DNA for the CDR3: TGCAGCGTTGAGCGGGGGATACAAGAGACCCAGTACTTC. The chain employs TRBV29-1 and TRBJ2-5; 7 nucleotides match TRBD2. This CDR3 spans 13 amino acids. Germline V lookup: CDR1 SQVTM, CDR2 ANQGSEA. V shed 3 bases, J shed 2 bases, and the junction held 3 bases outside the gene matches.

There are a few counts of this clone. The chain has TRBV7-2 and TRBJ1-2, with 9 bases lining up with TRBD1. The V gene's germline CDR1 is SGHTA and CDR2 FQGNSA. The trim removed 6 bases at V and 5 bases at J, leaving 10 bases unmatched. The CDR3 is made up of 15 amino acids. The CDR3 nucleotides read TGTGCCAGCAGGAGCCGGGACAGGGATTCGTATGGCTACACCTTC. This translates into CASRSRDRDSYGYTF. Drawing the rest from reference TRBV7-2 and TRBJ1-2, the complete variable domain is GAGVSQSPSNKVTEKGKDVELRCDPISGHTALYWYRQSLGQGLEFLIYFQGNSAPDKSGLPSDRFSAERTGGSVSTLTIQRTQQEDSAVYLCASRSRDRDSYGYTFGSGTRLTVV.

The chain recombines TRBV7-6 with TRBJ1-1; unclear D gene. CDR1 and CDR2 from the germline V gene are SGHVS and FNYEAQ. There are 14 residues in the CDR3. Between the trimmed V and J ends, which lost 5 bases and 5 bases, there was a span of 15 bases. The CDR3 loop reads CASSPLGGRTEAFF. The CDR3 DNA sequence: TGTGCCAGCAGCCCCCTGGGTGGTCGGACTGAAGCTTTCTTT.